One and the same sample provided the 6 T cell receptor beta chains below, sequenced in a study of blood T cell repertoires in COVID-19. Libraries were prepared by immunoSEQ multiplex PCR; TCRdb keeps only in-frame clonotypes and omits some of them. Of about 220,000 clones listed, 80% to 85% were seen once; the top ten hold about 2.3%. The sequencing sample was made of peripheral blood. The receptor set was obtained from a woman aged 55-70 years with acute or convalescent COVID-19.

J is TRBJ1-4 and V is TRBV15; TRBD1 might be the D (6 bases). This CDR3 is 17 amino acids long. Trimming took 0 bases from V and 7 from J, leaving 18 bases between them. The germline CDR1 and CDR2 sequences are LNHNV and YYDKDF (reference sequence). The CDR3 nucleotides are TGTGCCACCAGCAGAGATCTTGTGGCAGGGGCACCTGAAAAACTGTTTTTT. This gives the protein CATSRDLVAGAPEKLFF. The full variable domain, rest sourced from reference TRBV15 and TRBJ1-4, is DAMVIQNPRYQVTQFGKPVTLSCSQTLNHNVMYWYQQKSSQAPKLLFHYYDKDFNNEADTPDNFQSRRPNTSFCFLDIRSPGLGDTAMYLCATSRDLVAGAPEKLFFGSGTQLSVL.

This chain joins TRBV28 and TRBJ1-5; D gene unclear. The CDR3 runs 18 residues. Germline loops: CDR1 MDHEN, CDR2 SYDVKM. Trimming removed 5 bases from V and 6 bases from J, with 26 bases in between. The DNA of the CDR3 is TGTGCCAGCAGTCGGACTTGGGTCAACGGCCTCGTAAGTCAGCCCCAGCATTTT. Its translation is CASSRTWVNGLVSQPQHF.

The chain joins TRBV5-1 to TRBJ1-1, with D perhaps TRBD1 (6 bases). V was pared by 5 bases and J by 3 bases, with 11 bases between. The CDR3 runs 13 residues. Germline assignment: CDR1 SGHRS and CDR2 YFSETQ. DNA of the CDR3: TGCGCCAGCAGTGGGGGGGCGGACACTGAAGCTTTCTTT. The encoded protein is CASSGGADTEAFF.

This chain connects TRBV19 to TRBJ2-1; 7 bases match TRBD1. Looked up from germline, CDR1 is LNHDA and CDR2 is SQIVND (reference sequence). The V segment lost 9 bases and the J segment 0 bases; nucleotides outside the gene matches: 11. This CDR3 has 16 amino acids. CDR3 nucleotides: TGTGCCAGCATGCATAAGACAGGGAGCTCCTACAATGAGCAGTTCTTC. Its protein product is CASMHKTGSSYNEQFF.

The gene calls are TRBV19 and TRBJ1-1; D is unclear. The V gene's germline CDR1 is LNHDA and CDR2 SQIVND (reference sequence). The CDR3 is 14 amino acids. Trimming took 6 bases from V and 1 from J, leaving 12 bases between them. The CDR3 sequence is CASRDGIPNTEAFF. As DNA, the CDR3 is TGTGCCAGTAGGGACGGGATACCGAACACTGAAGCTTTCTTT.

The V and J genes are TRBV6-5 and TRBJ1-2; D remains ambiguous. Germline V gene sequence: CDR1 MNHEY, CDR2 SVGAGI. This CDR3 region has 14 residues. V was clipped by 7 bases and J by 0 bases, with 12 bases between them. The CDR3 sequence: CASILAPANYGYTF. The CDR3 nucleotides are TGTGCCAGCATCCTGGCACCCGCTAACTATGGCTACACCTTC.